This TCR beta chain is drawn from a study of identical twins. Remarks on this clonotype: Its antigen is unknown.

Findings and limits, study-wide: Excess sharing between twins was weaker in beta out-of-frame sequences.

Looked up from germline, CDR1 is DFQATT and CDR2 is SNEGSKA (reference sequence). CDR3 length equals 14 residues. Template switching added a universal primer binding site, and final cDNA carried unique molecular identifiers. TCRdb passed the 5' RACE reads through MiXCR, listing each CDR3 protein once. Here the sample spans 1.5 million or so distinct CDR3 sequences, less than 40% being singletons. Source material: cord blood. The receptor was derived from a newborn girl in good health. The chain links TRBV20-1 to TRBJ2-7, with D perhaps matching TRBD1 (5 bases). The DNA end is more similar to TRBJ2-5, so the J call may be wrong. The CDR3 DNA reads as TGCAGTGCTAGAGATAGAAGGGGCTCAGAGACCCAGTACTTC. It codes for CSARDRRGSETQYF.